This passage covers 11 T cell receptor beta chains from one sample sequenced in a study of blood T cell repertoires in COVID-19. Measured with immunoSEQ multiplex PCR; TCRdb has only the in-frame clones, and not every one. The sample lists roughly 180,000 clones, approximately 88% occurring once. The sample was peripheral blood. These receptors all come from a woman aged 40-49 years with COVID-19, enrolled during active disease.

The chain uses TRBV9 and TRBJ1-1; a possible D gene is TRBD1 (5 bases). Per germline, CDR1 SGDLS and CDR2 YYNGEE. This CDR3 spans 12 amino acids. Trimming cost V 4 bases and J 8 bases, with 12 bases left between them. As DNA, the CDR3 is TGTGCCAGCAGCATAGGGACGGGAGAAGCTTTCTTT. Amino acid sequence: CASSIGTGEAFF.

This clone has a handful of counts. Germline and junction disagree at one end, which may indicate a read error. The rearrangement links TRBV6-6 to TRBJ1-3, with D possibly being TRBD1 (5 bases). This CDR3 is 15 amino acids long. Germline V CDR1 and CDR2: MNHNY, SVGAGI (reference sequence). This CDR3 is CASSYSTDIGNTIYF. CDR3 nucleotides: TGTGCCAGCAGCTACTCGACAGACATTGGAAACACCATATATTTT.

The chain employs TRBV28 and TRBJ1-6; D unclear. The CDR3 loop spans 12 amino acids. Germline CDR1 and CDR2: MDHEN and SYDVKM. V lost 10 bases to trimming and J lost 6 bases, with 10 bases between them. The CDR3 coding sequence is TGTGCCACCCGAGTGCCTAATTCACCCCTCCACTTT. It is translated as CATRVPNSPLHF. The full variable domain, in which reference TRBV28 and TRBJ1-6 provide the parts outside the CDR3, is DVKVTQSSRYLVKRTGEKVFLECVQDMDHENMFWYRQDPGLGLRLIYFSYDVKMKEKGDIPEGYSVSREKKERFSLILESASTNQTSMYLCATRVPNSPLHFGNGTRLTVT.

This rearrangement joins TRBV6-5 to TRBJ2-1; D unresolved. The germline V gene encodes CDR1 MNHEY and CDR2 SVGAGI. The V end was cut by 5 bases, the J end by 6 bases, with 11 bases between. The CDR3 is 13 amino acids. The CDR3 DNA reads as TGTGCCAGCAGTCCCAATTCTATCAATGAGCAGTTCTTC. Its protein product is CASSPNSINEQFF.

The chain is built from TRBV5-1 and TRBJ1-1; 7 bases are a match to TRBD1. Trimming removed 1 base from V and 1 base from J; junction bases left unmatched: 7. In germline, CDR1 is SGHRS, CDR2 YFSETQ. The CDR3 has 16 residues. CDR3 DNA sequence: TGCGCCAGCAGCTTGATTACAGGGGCGGCGAACACTGAAGCTTTCTTT. It translates to CASSLITGAANTEAFF.

This clone appeared a few times. V and J are TRBV7-8 and TRBJ1-4; D not certain. Trimming pared 1 base from V and 0 bases from J, leaving 9 bases between. The germline CDR1 and CDR2 sequences are SGHVS and FQNEAQ. The CDR3 has 16 residues. CDR3 loop: CASSLVGRATNEKLFF. CDR3 in DNA: TGTGCCAGCAGCTTAGTTGGGCGGGCAACTAATGAAAAACTGTTTTTT.

This clone was seen a handful of times. The rearrangement uses TRBV7-9 and TRBJ1-3, with a weak D call TRBD1 (5 bases). Germline V gene sequence: CDR1 SEHNR, CDR2 FQNEAQ (reference sequence). V lost 9 bases and J lost 3, with 15 bases in between. CDR3 size: 14 residues. The CDR3 nucleotides read TGTGCCAGAGCAGGGCCCAGGGATGGAAACACCATATATTTT. Amino acids: CARAGPRDGNTIYF.

The V call is TRBV5-4, the J call TRBJ1-1; tentatively, D is TRBD1 (5 bases). The CDR3 extends over 14 amino acids. Germline CDR1 and CDR2: SGHNT and YYREEE (reference sequence). Deletions cut 4 bases from V and 1 base from J, with 11 bases between. The CDR3 DNA reads TGTGCCAGCAGCCTCGAAGGACAGAACACTGAAGCTTTCTTT. Translated: CASSLEGQNTEAFF.

V is TRBV15 and J is TRBJ1-6; TRBD1 aligns across 9 bases. The CDR3 length is 17 residues. The trim removed 4 bases at V and 10 bases at J, leaving 14 bases unmatched. Germline CDR1 is LNHNV and CDR2 is YYDKDF (reference sequence). The CDR3 here is CATSTYTWGQGGSPLHF. The CDR3 DNA follows: TGTGCCACCAGCACCTATACCTGGGGACAGGGCGGGTCACCCCTCCACTTT.

The rearrangement uses TRBV5-4 and TRBJ2-7; TRBD2 aligns across 10 bases. This CDR3 is 14 amino acids long. Trimming cost V 1 base and J 5 bases; bases outside gene matches: 3. Per germline, CDR1 SGHNT and CDR2 YYREEE (reference sequence). The CDR3 DNA reads as TGTGCCAGCAGCTTGACAGCGGGGGGGGACGAGCAGTACTTC. Its translation: CASSLTAGGDEQYF.

The chain recombines TRBV19 with TRBJ1-1; 9 bases align to TRBD1. The V gene's germline CDR1 is LNHDA and CDR2 SQIVND (reference sequence). Losses at the gene ends were 5 bases for V and 0 bases for J; bases not matched to a gene: 7. This CDR3 has 16 amino acids. The CDR3 loop reads CASSGGQGLMNTEAFF. CDR3 nucleotide sequence: TGTGCCAGTAGTGGGGGACAGGGCCTAATGAACACTGAAGCTTTCTTT.